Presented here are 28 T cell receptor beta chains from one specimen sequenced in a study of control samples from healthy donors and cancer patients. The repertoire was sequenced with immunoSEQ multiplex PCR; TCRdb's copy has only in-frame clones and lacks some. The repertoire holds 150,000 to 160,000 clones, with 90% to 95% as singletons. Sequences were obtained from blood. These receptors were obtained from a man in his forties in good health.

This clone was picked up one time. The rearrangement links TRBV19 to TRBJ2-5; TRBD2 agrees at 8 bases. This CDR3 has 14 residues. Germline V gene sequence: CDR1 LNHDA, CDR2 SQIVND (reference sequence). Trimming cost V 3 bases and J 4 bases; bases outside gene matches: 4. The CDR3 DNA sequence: TGTGCCAGTAGTATCGGGGGGGACGGAGAGACCCAGTACTTC. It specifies CASSIGGDGETQYF.

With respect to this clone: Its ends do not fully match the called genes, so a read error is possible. The CDR3: CASSYHTSSEQYF. CDR3 bases: TGTGCCAGCAGTTATCACACCTCCTCCGAGCAGTACTTC. The genes are TRBV6-2 or TRBV6-3 and TRBJ2-7; no reliable D call. The CDR3 runs 13 residues. Germline V gene lookup returns CDR1 MNHEY and CDR2 SVGEGT.

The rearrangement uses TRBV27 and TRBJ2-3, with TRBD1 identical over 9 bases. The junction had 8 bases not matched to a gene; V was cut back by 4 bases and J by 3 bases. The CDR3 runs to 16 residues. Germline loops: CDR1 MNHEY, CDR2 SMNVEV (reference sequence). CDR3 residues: CASSSTGGAYTDTQYF. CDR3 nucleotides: TGTGCCAGCAGTTCAACAGGGGGCGCTTATACAGATACGCAGTATTTT.

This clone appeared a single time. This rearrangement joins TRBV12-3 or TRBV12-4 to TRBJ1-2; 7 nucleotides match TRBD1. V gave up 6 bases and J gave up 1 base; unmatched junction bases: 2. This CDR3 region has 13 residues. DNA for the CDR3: TGTGCCAGCAGAAGACAGGGTAACTATGGCTACACCTTC. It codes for CASRRQGNYGYTF.

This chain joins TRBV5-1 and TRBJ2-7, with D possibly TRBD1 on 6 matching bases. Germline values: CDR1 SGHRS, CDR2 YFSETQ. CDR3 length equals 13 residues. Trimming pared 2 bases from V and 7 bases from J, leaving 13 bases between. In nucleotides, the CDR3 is TGCGCCAGCAGCTTAATGGGGGCTACAGAGCAGTACTTC. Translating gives CASSLMGATEQYF.

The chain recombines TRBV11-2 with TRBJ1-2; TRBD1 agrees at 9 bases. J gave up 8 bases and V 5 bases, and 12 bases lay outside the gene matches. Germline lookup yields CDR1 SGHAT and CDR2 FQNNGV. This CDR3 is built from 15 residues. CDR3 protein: CASSPSNTGGGGYTF. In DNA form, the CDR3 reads TGTGCCAGCAGCCCATCAAATACAGGGGGCGGAGGCTACACCTTC.

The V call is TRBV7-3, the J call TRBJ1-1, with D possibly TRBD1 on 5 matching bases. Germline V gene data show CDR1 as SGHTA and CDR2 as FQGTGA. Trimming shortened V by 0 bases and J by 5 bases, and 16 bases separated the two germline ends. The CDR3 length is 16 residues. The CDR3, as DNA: TGTGCCAGCAGCTTAACGCCGTTGGGGGGTGGAACTGAAGCTTTCTTT. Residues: CASSLTPLGGGTEAFF.

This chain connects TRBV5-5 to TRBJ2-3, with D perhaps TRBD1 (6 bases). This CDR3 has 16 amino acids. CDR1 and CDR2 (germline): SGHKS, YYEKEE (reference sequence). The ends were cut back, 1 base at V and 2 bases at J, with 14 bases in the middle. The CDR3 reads CASSLSVRQVTDTQYF. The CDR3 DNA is TGTGCCAGCAGCTTGTCGGTTCGACAGGTCACAGATACGCAGTATTTT.

CDR3 nucleotides: TGCAGCGTGGAGACCGGGATCGACTATGGCTACACCTTC. Its protein is CSVETGIDYGYTF. The chain employs TRBV29-1 and TRBJ1-2; D gene ambiguous. Looked up from germline, CDR1 is SQVTM and CDR2 is ANQGSEA. The CDR3 consists of 13 residues. V lost 6 bases, J lost 3 bases, and 14 bases lay in between. The whole variable domain, filled in from reference TRBV29-1 and TRBJ1-2, reads SAVISQKPSRDICQRGTSLTIQCQVDSQVTMMFWYRQQPGQSLTLIATANQGSEATYESGFVIDKFPISRPNLTFSTLTVSNMSPEDSSIYLCSVETGIDYGYTFGSGTRLTVV.

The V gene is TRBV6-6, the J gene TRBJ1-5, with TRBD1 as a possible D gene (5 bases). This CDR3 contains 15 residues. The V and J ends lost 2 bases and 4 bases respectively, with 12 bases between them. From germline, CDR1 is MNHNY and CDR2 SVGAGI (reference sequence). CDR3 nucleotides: TGTGCCAGCAGTTACGGGTCCCGGGGGAATCAGCCCCAGCATTTT. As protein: CASSYGSRGNQPQHF.

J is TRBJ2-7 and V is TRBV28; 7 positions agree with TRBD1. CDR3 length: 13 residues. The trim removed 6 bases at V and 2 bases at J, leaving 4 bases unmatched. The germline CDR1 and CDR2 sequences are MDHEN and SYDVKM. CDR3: CASRRDSPYEQYF. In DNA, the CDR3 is TGTGCCAGCAGACGGGACAGCCCCTACGAGCAGTACTTC.

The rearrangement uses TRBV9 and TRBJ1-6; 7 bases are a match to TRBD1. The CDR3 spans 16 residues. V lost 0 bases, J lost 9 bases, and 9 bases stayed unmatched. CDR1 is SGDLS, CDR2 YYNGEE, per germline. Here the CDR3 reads CASSVGLGTEGSPLHF. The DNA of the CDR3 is TGTGCCAGCAGCGTAGGTCTCGGGACAGAGGGTTCACCCCTCCACTTT.

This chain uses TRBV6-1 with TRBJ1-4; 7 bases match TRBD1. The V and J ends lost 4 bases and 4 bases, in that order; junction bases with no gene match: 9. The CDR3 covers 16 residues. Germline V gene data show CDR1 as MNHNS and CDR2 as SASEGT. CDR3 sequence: CASSGTGLRSNEKLFF. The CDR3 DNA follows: TGTGCCAGCAGTGGGACAGGCTTACGGAGTAATGAAAAACTGTTTTTT.

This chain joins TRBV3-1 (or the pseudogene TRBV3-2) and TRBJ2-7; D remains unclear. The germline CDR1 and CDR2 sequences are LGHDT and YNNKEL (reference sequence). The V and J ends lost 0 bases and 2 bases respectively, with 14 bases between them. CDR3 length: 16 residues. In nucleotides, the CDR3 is TGTGCCAGCAGCCAAGATGTCTTGTCGACCACCTACGAGCAGTACTTC. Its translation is CASSQDVLSTTYEQYF.

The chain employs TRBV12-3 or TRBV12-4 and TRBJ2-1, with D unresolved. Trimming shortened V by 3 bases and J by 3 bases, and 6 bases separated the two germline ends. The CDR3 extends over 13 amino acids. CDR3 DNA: TGTGCCAGCAGTTTGCGGATCTACAATGAGCAGTTCTTC. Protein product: CASSLRIYNEQFF.

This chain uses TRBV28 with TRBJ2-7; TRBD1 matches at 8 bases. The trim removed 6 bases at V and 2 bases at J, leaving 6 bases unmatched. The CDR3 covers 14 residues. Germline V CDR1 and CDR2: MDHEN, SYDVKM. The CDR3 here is CASRTGGSPYEQYF. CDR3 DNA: TGTGCCAGCAGAACAGGGGGATCCCCCTACGAGCAGTACTTC.

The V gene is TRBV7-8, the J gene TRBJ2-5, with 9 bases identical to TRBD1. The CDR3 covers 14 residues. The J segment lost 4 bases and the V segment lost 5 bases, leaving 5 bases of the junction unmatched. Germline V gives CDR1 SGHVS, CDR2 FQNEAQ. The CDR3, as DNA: TGTGCCAGCAGCCTTCGACAGGGGGTAGAGACCCAGTACTTC. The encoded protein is CASSLRQGVETQYF.

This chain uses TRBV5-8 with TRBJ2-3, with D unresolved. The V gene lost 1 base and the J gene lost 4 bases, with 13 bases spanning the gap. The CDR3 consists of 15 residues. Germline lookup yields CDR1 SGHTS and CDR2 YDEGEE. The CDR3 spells CASSLYSLTPDTQYF. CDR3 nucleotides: TGTGCCAGCAGCTTGTACAGTCTGACTCCAGATACGCAGTATTTT.

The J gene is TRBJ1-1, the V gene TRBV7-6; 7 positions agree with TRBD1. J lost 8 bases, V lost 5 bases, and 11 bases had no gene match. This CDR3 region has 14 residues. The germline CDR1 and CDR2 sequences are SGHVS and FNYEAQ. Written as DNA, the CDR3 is TGTGCCAGCAGCCCCCGAAGGGACAGCAGGGAAGCTTTCTTT. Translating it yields CASSPRRDSREAFF.

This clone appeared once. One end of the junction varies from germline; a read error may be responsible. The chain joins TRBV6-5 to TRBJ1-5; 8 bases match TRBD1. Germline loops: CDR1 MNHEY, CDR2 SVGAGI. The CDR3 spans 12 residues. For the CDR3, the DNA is TGTGCCGGCAGTACCTGGGACAGGCACCAGCATTTT. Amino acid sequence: CAGSTWDRHQHF.

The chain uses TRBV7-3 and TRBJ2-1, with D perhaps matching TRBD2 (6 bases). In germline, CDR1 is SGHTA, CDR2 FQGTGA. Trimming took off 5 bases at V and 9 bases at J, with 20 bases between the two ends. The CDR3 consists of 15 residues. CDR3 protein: CASSLDIPGVGEQFF. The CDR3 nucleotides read TGTGCCAGCAGCCTAGACATTCCGGGGGTAGGTGAGCAGTTCTTC.

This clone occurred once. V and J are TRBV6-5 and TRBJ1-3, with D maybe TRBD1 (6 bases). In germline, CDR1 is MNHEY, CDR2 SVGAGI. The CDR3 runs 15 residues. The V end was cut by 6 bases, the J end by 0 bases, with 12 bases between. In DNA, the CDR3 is TGTGCCAGCAGAGATTACAGGGTCTCTGGAAACACCATATATTTT. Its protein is CASRDYRVSGNTIYF.

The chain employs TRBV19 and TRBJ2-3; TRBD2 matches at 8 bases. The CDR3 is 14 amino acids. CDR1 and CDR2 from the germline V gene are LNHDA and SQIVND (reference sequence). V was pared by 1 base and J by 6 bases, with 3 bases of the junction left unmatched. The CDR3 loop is CASSIAGGLDTQYF. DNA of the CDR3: TGTGCCAGTAGTATAGCGGGGGGGTTGGATACGCAGTATTTT. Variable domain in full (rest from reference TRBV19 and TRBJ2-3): DGGITQSPKYLFRKEGQNVTLSCEQNLNHDAMYWYRQDPGQGLRLIYYSQIVNDFQKGDIAEGYSVSREKKESFPLTVTSAQKNPTAFYLCASSIAGGLDTQYFGPGTRLTVL.

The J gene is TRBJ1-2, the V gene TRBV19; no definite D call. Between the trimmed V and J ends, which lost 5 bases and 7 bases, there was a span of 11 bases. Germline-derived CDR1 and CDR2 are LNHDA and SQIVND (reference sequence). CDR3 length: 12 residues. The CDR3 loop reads CASSLGLAGYTF. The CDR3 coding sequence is TGTGCCAGTAGTCTGGGCCTGGCTGGCTACACCTTC.

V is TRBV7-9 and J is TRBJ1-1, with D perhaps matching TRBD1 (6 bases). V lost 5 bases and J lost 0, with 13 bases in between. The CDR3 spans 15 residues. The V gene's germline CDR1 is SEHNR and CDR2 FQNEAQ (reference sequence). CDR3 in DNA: TGTGCCAGCAGCACCTGGACAGTCATGAACACTGAAGCTTTCTTT. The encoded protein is CASSTWTVMNTEAFF.

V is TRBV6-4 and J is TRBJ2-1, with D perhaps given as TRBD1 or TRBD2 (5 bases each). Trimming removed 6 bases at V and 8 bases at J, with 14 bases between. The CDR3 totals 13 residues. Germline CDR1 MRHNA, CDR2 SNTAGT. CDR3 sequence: CASRESPGHEQFF. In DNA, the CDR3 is TGTGCCAGCAGGGAAAGTCCGGGGCATGAGCAGTTCTTC.

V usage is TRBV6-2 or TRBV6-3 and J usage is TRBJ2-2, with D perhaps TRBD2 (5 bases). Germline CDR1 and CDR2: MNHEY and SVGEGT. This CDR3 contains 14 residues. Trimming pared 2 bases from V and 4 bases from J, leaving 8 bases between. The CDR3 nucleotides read TGTGCCAGCAGTTACCGGGGTGGCACCGGGGAGCTGTTTTTT. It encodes CASSYRGGTGELFF.

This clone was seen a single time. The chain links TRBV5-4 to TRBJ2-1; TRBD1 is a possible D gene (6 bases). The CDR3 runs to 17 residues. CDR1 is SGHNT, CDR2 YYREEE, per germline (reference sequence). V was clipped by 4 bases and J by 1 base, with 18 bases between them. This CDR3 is CASSPTTGLGSYNEQFF. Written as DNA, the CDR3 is TGTGCCAGCAGCCCAACCACAGGGCTAGGGTCCTACAATGAGCAGTTCTTC.